These 10 T cell receptor beta chains were sequenced from one sample in a study of PD-1 blockade in classical Hodgkin lymphoma. The time point here: cycle 4 day 1 (C4D1), after about 6 weeks of nivolumab. Patients all relapsed after autologous stem cell transplantation, and there was variation in brentuximab vedotin exposure. This table comes from immunoSEQ multiplex PCR, and its TCRdb copy is limited to in-frame clones, with some not included. The sample shows about 33,000 clones, under 75% of them seen only once. Here the sequenced sample was peripheral blood mononuclear cells (PBMCs), taken before the fourth cycle of nivolumab. The receptors derive from a human donor with classical Hodgkin lymphoma.

The genes are TRBV6-1 and TRBJ1-1, with 9 bases aligning to TRBD1. The germline V gene encodes CDR1 MNHNS and CDR2 SASEGT. This CDR3 comprises 14 residues. The V gene end was trimmed by 6 bases and the J gene end by 7 bases; junction bases not matched to a gene: 9. The CDR3 sequence is CASREYRDRDEAFF. CDR3 bases: TGTGCCAGCAGAGAATACCGGGACAGGGATGAAGCTTTCTTT.

This chain uses TRBV27 with TRBJ1-1, with D perhaps matching TRBD1 (5 bases). Germline V CDR1 and CDR2: MNHEY, SMNVEV (reference sequence). Trimming pared 2 bases from V and 4 bases from J, leaving 8 bases between. The CDR3 extends over 13 amino acids. The CDR3 is CASSLGGATEAFF. The CDR3 DNA reads TGTGCCAGCAGTTTAGGCGGGGCCACTGAAGCTTTCTTT.

V usage is TRBV27 and J usage is TRBJ2-2; no clear D. Trimming cost V 2 bases and J 4 bases, with 8 bases left between them. The CDR3 contains 14 residues. CDR1 is MNHEY, CDR2 SMNVEV, per germline (reference sequence). Here the CDR3 DNA reads TGTGCCAGCAGTTTAGTGGCAGGCACCGGGGAGCTGTTTTTT. Its translation: CASSLVAGTGELFF.

The gene calls are TRBV5-5 and TRBJ2-2; 8 positions agree with TRBD2. The CDR3 sequence is 14 residues long. After removal of 0 bases from V and 5 bases from J, the junction contained 0 bases not matched to a gene. Germline-derived CDR1 and CDR2 are SGHKS and YYEKEE (reference sequence). The CDR3 is CASSLVAGTGELFF. The CDR3 bases are TGTGCCAGCAGCTTGGTAGCGGGGACCGGGGAGCTGTTTTTT.

This clone came up once. V usage is TRBV9 and J usage is TRBJ2-1; D is unresolved. The CDR3 consists of 13 residues. V shed 0 bases and J shed 3 bases, with 4 bases lying between them. From germline, CDR1 is SGDLS and CDR2 YYNGEE. CDR3 in amino acids: CASSVDNYNEQFF. Written as DNA, the CDR3 is TGTGCCAGCAGCGTAGACAACTACAATGAGCAGTTCTTC.

This clone turned up a few times. The chain couples TRBV6-1 to TRBJ2-2, with D possibly being TRBD1 or TRBD2 (5 bases each). V lost 4 bases to trimming and J lost 0 bases, with 24 bases between them. In germline, CDR1 is MNHNS, CDR2 SASEGT. The CDR3 extends over 20 amino acids. The CDR3 spells CASSGHPRDPRGANTGELFF. The CDR3 DNA follows: TGTGCCAGCAGTGGACACCCCCGGGACCCCCGAGGGGCGAACACCGGGGAGCTGTTTTTT.

The V and J genes are TRBV27 and TRBJ1-3; 7 bases map to TRBD1. Germline CDR1 and CDR2: MNHEY and SMNVEV (reference sequence). Unmatched junction bases numbered 11, after V lost 0 bases and J lost 6 bases. The CDR3 is made up of 17 amino acids. Here the CDR3 DNA reads TGTGCCAGCAGTTTATCATCCCTCGGGACAGAGACAAACACCATATATTTT. Translated: CASSLSSLGTETNTIYF.

The rearrangement joins TRBV9 to TRBJ2-7, with 10 nucleotides matching TRBD1. The CDR3 totals 16 residues. With 4 bases clipped from V and 2 bases from J, the junction kept 9 bases outside the gene matches. Germline values: CDR1 SGDLS, CDR2 YYNGEE. The CDR3 DNA reads as TGTGCCAGCAGCCCTTCCGGAGGACAGGGGGCCTACGAGCAGTACTTC. Residues: CASSPSGGQGAYEQYF. Combining the CDR3 with reference TRBV9 and TRBJ2-7 gives the whole variable domain DSGVTQTPKHLITATGQRVTLRCSPRSGDLSVYWYQQSLDQGLQFLIQYYNGEERAKGNILERFSAQQFPDLHSELNLSSLELGDSALYFCASSPSGGQGAYEQYFGPGTRLTVT.

This clone came up a few times. This chain joins TRBV7-9 and TRBJ2-7; TRBD2 is a possible D gene (6 bases). Trimming took off 4 bases at V and 2 bases at J, with 15 bases between the two ends. Germline values: CDR1 SEHNR, CDR2 FQNEAQ (reference sequence). This CDR3 region has 15 residues. Here the CDR3 DNA reads TGTGCCAGCAGCTCCCCCAACGGGGGAGCCTACGAGCAGTACTTC. Its protein is CASSSPNGGAYEQYF.

The gene calls are TRBV5-1 and TRBJ2-1, with D perhaps assigned TRBD1 or TRBD2 (6 bases each). The CDR3 has 12 amino acids. CDR1 is SGHRS, CDR2 YFSETQ, per germline. Trimming shortened V by 6 bases and J by 7 bases, and 11 bases separated the two germline ends. CDR3 in amino acids: CASMGAGNEQFF. CDR3 nucleotides: TGCGCCAGCATGGGGGCGGGGAATGAGCAGTTCTTC.